The 7 T cell receptor beta chains below were found in one sample sequenced in a study of cytomegalovirus exposure and HLA in healthy donors (TCRdb year 2017). Preparation of the library involved the immunoSEQ multiplex PCR assay. A mixture of 60 forward primers for TCR Vbeta segments and 13 reverse primers for TCR Jbeta segments was used in the multiplex PCR. What TCRdb holds here is the immuneACCESS table cut down to in-frame rearrangements. Part of the clones is not present; checked against another copy, under half of the missing clones reflect an unresolved V gene, and the others are unexplained. This sample lists around 180,000 clones; over 70% were detected once. About 0.5% of the sample is held by the ten biggest clonotypes. What was sequenced was PBMCs. Receptors were obtained from a woman aged 45-60 years in good health and CMV-seronegative.

CDR3 residues: CASKGAGHEQFF. CDR3 in DNA: TGTGCCAGCAAAGGTGCAGGTCATGAGCAGTTCTTC. V and J are TRBV6-5 and TRBJ2-1, with no clear D. This CDR3 is built from 12 residues. Germline CDR1 is MNHEY and CDR2 is SVGAGI. V was clipped by 7 bases and J by 8 bases, with 12 bases between them.

The V and J genes are TRBV9 and TRBJ1-1; D is possibly TRBD1 (6 bases). V lost 6 bases and J 4 bases, leaving 16 bases between the germline ends. Germline CDR1 SGDLS, CDR2 YYNGEE. The CDR3 is 14 amino acids. DNA of the CDR3: TGTGCCAGCACCCAAGGGGGAGTCGGCACTGAAGCTTTCTTT. The encoded protein is CASTQGGVGTEAFF.

V and J are TRBV7-9 and TRBJ1-4; the match to TRBD1 covers 9 bases. Germline assignment: CDR1 SEHNR and CDR2 FQNEAQ (reference sequence). The V gene end was trimmed by 4 bases and the J gene end by 8 bases; junction bases not matched to a gene: 2. This CDR3 has 13 amino acids. CDR3 sequence reads: CASSSGQGEKLFF. The CDR3 bases are TGTGCCAGCAGCTCAGGACAGGGGGAAAAACTGTTTTTT.

This clone has more than one count but fewer than ten. The chain links TRBV14 to TRBJ1-1, with D hard to call. Per germline, CDR1 SGHDN and CDR2 FVKESK. CDR3 length: 13 residues. The V and J ends lost 6 bases and 0 bases respectively, with 8 bases between them. CDR3 residues: CASSTTVNTEAFF. CDR3 nucleotides: TGTGCCAGCAGTACGACTGTGAACACTGAAGCTTTCTTT.

The CDR3 DNA is TGCGCCAGCAGCTTGTCGACAGGGGGCTCCTACGAGCAGTACTTC. It yields the protein CASSLSTGGSYEQYF. This chain connects TRBV5-1 to TRBJ2-5, with TRBD1 matching over 9 bases. The DNA end lines up better with TRBJ2-7; the J call may be wrong. The CDR3 is 15 amino acids. Germline values: CDR1 SGHRS, CDR2 YFSETQ.

This sequence joins TRBV6-5 and TRBJ2-7; 11 bases line up with TRBD1. The CDR3 has 14 amino acids. With V trimmed by 4 bases and J by 9 bases, 8 bases remained unmatched. In germline, CDR1 is MNHEY, CDR2 SVGAGI. CDR3 DNA sequence: TGTGCCAGCAGTTGGGACAGGGGGAGTGGAGTGCAGTACTTC. This gives the protein CASSWDRGSGVQYF.

The chain uses TRBV27 and TRBJ1-1, with 8 bases matching TRBD1. CDR1 and CDR2 from the germline V gene are MNHEY and SMNVEV (reference sequence). The CDR3 extends over 13 amino acids. V gave up 5 bases and J gave up 9 bases; unmatched junction bases: 8. The CDR3 nucleotides are TGTGCCAGCAGTACCACGGGACAGGAAAAAGCTTTCTTT. Amino acid sequence: CASSTTGQEKAFF.